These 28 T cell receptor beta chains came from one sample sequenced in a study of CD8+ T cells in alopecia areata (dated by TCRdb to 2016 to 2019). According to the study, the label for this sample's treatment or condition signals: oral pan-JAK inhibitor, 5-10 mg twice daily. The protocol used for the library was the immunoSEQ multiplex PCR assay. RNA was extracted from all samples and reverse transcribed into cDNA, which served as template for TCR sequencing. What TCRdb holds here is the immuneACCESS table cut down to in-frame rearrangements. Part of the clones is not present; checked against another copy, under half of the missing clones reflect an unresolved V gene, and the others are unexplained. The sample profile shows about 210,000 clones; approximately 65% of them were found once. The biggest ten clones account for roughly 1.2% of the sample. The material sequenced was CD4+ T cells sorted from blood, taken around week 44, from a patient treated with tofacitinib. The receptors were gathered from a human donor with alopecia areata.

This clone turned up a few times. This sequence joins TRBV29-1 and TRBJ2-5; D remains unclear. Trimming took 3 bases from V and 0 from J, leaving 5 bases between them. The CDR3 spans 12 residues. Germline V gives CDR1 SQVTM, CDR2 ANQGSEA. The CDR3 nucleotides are TGCAGCGTTGAGTCTTACCAAGAGACCCAGTACTTC. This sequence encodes CSVESYQETQYF. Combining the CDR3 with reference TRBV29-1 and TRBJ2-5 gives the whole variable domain SAVISQKPSRDICQRGTSLTIQCQVDSQVTMMFWYRQQPGQSLTLIATANQGSEATYESGFVIDKFPISRPNLTFSTLTVSNMSPEDSSIYLCSVESYQETQYFGPGTRLLVL.

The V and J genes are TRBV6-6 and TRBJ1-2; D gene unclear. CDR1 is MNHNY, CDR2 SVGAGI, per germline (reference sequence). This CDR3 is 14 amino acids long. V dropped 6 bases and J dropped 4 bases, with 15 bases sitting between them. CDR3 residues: CASSSIGSSYGYTF. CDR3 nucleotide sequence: TGTGCCAGCAGCTCCATTGGGAGTAGCTATGGCTACACCTTC.

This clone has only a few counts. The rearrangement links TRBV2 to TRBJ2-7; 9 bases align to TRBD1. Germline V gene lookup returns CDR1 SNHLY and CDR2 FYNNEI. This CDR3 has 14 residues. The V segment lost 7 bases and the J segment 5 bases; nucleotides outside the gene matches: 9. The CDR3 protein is CASNQRTGAHEQYF. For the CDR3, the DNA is TGTGCCAGCAATCAGAGGACAGGGGCTCACGAGCAGTACTTC. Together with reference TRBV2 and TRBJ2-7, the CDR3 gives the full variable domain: EPEVTQTPSHQVTQMGQEVILRCVPISNHLYFYWYRQILGQKVEFLVSFYNNEISEKSEIFDDQFSVERPDGSNFTLKIRSTKLEDSAMYFCASNQRTGAHEQYFGPGTRLTVT.

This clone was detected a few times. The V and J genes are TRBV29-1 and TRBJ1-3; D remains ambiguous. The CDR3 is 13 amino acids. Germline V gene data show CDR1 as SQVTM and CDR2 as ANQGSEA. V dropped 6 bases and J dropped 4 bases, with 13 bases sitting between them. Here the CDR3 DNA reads TGCAGCGTCCAGGAGGGAGCCGGAAACACCATATATTTT. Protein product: CSVQEGAGNTIYF.

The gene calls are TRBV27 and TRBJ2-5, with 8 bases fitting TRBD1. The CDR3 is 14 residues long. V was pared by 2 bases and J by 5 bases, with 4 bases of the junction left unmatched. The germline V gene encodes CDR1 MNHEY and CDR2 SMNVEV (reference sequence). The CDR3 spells CASSLQGAEETQYF. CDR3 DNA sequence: TGTGCCAGCAGTTTACAGGGGGCGGAGGAGACCCAGTACTTC.

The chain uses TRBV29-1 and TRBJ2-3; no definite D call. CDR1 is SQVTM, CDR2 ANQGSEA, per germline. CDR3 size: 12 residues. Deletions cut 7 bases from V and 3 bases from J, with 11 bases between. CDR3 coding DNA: TGCAGCGCACGGGTCGCTACAGATACGCAGTATTTT. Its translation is CSARVATDTQYF.

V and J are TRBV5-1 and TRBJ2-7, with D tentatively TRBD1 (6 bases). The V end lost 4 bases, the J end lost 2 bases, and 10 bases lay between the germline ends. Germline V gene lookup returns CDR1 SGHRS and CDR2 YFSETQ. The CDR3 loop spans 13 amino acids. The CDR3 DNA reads TGCGCCAGCAGCCGGGACACCACCTACGAGCAGTACTTC. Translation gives CASSRDTTYEQYF.

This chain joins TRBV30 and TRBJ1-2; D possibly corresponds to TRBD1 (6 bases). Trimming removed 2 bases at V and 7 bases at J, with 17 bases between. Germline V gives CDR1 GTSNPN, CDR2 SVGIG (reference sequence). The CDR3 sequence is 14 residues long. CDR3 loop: CAWSTQGKVVGYTF. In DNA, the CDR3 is TGTGCCTGGAGTACCCAGGGGAAAGTAGTTGGCTACACCTTC.

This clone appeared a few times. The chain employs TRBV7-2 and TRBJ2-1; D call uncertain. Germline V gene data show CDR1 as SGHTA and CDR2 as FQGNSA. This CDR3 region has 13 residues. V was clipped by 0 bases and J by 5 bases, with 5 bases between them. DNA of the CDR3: TGTGCCAGCAGCTTAGCCAGGAACAATGAGCAGTTCTTC. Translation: CASSLARNNEQFF.

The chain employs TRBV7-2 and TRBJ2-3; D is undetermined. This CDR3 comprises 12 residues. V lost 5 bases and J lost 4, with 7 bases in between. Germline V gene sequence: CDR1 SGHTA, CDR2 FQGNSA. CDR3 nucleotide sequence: TGTGCCAGCAGCCCTGTTCCAGATACGCAGTATTTT. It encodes CASSPVPDTQYF.

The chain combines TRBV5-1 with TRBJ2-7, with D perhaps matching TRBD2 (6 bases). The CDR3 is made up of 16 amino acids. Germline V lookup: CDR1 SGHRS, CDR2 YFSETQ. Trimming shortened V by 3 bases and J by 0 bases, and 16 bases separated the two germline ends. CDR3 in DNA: TGCGCCAGCAGCTCCCAGGTAGCGGATAGCTCCTACGAGCAGTACTTC. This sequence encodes CASSSQVADSSYEQYF.

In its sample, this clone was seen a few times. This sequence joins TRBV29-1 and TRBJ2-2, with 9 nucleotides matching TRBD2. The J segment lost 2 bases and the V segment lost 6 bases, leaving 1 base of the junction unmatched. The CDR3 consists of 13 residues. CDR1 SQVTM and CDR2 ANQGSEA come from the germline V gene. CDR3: CSVGLANTGELFF. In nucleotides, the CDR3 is TGCAGCGTGGGACTAGCAAACACCGGGGAGCTGTTTTTT.

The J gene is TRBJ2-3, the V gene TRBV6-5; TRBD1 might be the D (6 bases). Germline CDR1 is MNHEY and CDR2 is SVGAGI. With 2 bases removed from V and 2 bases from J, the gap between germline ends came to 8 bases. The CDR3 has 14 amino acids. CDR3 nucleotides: TGTGCCAGCAGTTACCGGACAGCCACAGATACGCAGTATTTT. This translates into CASSYRTATDTQYF.

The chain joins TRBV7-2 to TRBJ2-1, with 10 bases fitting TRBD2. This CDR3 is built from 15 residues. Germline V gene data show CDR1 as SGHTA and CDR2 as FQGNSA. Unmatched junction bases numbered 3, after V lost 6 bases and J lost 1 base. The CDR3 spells CASRLSGGSYNEQFF. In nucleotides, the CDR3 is TGTGCCAGCAGACTTAGCGGGGGGTCCTACAATGAGCAGTTCTTC.

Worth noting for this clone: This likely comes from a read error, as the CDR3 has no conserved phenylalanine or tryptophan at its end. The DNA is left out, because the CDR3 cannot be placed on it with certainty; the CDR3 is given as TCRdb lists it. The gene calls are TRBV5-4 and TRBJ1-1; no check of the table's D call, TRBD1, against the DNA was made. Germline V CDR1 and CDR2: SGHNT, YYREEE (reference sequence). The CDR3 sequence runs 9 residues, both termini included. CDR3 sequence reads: CASSLMARH.

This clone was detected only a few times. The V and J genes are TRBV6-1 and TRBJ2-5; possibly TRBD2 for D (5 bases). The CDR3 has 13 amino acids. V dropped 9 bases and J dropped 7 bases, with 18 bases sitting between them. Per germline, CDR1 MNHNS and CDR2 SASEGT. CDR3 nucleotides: TGTGCCAGTATGGACCGGGAAGGCAGGACCCAGTACTTC. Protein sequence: CASMDREGRTQYF.

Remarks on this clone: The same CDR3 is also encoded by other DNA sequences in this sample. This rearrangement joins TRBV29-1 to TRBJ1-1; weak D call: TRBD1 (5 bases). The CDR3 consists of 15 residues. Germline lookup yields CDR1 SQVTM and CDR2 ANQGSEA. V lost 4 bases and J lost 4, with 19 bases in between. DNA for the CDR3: TGCAGCGTTGTGAGAACAGGATCGGAAGGCACTGAAGCTTTCTTT. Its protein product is CSVVRTGSEGTEAFF.

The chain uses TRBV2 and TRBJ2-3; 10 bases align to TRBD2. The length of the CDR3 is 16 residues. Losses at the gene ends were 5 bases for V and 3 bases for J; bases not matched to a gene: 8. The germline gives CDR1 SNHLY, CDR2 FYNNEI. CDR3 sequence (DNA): TGTGCCAGCAGTAGAGCTAGCGGGGGTGAAACAGATACGCAGTATTTT. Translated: CASSRASGGETDTQYF. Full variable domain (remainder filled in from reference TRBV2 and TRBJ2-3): EPEVTQTPSHQVTQMGQEVILRCVPISNHLYFYWYRQILGQKVEFLVSFYNNEISEKSEIFDDQFSVERPDGSNFTLKIRSTKLEDSAMYFCASSRASGGETDTQYFGPGTRLTVL.

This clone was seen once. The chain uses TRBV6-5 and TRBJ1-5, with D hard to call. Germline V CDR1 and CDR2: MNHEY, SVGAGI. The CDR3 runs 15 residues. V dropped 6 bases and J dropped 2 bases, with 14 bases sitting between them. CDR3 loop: CASRKNTFGNQPQHF. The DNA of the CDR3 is TGTGCCAGCAGGAAGAATACATTCGGCAATCAGCCCCAGCATTTT.

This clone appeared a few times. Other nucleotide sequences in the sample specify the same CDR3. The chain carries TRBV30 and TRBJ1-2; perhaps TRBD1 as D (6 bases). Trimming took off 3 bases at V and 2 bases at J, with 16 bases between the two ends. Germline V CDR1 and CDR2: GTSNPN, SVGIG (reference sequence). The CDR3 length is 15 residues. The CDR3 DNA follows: TGTGCCTGGAGCGCGTCCGACAGGCCCAACTATGGCTACACCTTC. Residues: CAWSASDRPNYGYTF.

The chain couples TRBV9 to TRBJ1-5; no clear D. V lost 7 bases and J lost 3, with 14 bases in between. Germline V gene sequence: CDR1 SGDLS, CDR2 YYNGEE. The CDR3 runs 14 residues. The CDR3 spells CASAEDGFNQPQHF. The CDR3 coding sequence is TGTGCCAGCGCCGAAGACGGATTCAATCAGCCCCAGCATTTT.

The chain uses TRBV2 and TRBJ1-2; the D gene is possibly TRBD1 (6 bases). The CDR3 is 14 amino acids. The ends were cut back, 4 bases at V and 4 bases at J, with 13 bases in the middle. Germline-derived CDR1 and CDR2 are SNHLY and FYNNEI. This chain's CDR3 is CASSVRGASYGYTF. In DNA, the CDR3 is TGTGCCAGCAGTGTCAGGGGCGCTTCCTATGGCTACACCTTC.

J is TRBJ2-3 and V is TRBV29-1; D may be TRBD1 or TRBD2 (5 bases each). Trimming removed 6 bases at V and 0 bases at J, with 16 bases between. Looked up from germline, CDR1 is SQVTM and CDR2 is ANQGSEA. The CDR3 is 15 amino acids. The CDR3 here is CSVGVAGLSTDTQYF. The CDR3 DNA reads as TGCAGCGTGGGGGTGGCGGGCCTAAGCACAGATACGCAGTATTTT.

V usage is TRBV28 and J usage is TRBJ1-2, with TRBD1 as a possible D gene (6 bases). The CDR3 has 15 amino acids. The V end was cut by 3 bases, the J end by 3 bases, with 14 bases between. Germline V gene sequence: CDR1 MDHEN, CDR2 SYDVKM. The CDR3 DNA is TGTGCCAGCAGTTTTGCGTCGGGGACACACTATGGCTACACCTTC. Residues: CASSFASGTHYGYTF.

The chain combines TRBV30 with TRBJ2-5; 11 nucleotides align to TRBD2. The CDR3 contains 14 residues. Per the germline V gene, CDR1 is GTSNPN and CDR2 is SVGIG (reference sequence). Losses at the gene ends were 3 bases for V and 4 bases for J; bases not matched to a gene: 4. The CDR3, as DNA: TGTGCCTGGAGCCCCGGACTAGCGGGAGAGACCCAGTACTTC. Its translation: CAWSPGLAGETQYF.

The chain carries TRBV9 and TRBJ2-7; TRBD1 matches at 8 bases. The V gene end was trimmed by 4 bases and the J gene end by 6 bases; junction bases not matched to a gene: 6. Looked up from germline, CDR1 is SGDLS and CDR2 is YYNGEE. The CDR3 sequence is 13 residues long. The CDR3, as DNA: TGTGCCAGCAGCCCCGGACAGGGAGCCGAGCAGTACTTC. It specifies CASSPGQGAEQYF.

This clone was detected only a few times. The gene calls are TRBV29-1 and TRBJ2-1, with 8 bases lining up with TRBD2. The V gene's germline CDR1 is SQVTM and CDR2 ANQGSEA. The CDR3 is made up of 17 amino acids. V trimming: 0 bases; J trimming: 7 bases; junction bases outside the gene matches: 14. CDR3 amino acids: CSVEDPEKRGTRNEQFF. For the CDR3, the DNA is TGCAGCGTTGAAGATCCCGAAAAGCGGGGGACGAGGAATGAGCAGTTCTTC.

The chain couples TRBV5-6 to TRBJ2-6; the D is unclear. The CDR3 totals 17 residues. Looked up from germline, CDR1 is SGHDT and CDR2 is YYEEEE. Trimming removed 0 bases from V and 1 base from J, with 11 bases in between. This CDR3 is CASSLGPEMSGANVLTF. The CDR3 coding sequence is TGTGCCAGCAGCTTGGGGCCGGAGATGTCTGGGGCCAACGTCCTGACTTTC.